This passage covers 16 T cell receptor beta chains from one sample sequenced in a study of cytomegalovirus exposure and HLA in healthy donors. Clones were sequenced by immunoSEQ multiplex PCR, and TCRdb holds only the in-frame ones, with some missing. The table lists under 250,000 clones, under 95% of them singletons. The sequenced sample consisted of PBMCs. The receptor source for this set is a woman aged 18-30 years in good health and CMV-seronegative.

As DNA, the CDR3 is TGTGCCAGCAGCGTCACAGGGTTTTCTGGGGCCAACGTCCTGACTTTC. As protein: CASSVTGFSGANVLTF. The chain has TRBV9 and TRBJ2-6, with D tentatively TRBD1 (6 bases). Deletions cut 2 bases from V and 1 base from J, with 10 bases between. CDR1 SGDLS and CDR2 YYNGEE come from the germline V gene. The length of the CDR3 is 16 residues.

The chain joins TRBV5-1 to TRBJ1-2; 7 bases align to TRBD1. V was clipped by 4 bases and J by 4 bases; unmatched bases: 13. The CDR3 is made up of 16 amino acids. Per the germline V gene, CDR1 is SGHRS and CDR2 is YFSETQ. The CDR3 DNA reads TGCGCCAGCAGCCTAAGGGTAGTACAGGGGAGCTATGGCTACACCTTC. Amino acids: CASSLRVVQGSYGYTF.

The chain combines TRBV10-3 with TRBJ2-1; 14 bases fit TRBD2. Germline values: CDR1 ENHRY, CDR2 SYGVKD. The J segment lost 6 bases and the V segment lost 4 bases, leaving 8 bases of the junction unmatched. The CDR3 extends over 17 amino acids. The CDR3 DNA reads TGTGCCATCAGTGTGGGAGGACTAGCGGGAGGTGGCAATGAGCAGTTCTTC. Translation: CAISVGGLAGGGNEQFF.

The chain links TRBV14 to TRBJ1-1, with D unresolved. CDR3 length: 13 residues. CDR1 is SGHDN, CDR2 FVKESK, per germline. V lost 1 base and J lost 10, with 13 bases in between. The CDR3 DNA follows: TGTGCCAGCAGCCAAGCGGGGAGTCTGAGAGCTTTCTTT. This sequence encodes CASSQAGSLRAFF.

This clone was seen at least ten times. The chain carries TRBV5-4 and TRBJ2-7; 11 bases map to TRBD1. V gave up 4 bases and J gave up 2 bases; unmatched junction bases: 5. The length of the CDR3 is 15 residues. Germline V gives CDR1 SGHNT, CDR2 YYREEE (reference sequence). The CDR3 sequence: CASSLRDRGTYEQYF. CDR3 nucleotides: TGTGCCAGCAGCCTAAGGGACAGGGGGACCTACGAGCAGTACTTC.

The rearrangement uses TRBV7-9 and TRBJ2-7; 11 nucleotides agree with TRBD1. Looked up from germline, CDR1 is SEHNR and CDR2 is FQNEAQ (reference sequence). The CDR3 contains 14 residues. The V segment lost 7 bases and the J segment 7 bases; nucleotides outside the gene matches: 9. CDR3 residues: CASTTPGQGVEQYF. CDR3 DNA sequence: TGTGCCAGCACTACACCGGGACAGGGGGTTGAGCAGTACTTC.

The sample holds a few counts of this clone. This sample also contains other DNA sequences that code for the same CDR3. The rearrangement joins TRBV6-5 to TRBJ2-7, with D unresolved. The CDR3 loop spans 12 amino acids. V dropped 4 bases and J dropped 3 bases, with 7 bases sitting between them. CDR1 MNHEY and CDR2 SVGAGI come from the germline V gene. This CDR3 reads CASSSLSYEQYF. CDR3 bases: TGTGCCAGCAGTTCCCTTAGCTACGAGCAGTACTTC.

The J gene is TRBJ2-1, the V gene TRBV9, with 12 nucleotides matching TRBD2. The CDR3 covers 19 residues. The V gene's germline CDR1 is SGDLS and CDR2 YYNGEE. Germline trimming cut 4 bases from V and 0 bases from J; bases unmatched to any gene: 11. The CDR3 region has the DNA TGTGCCAGCAGCCTCTCGGGACTAGCGGGTCCTAGCTCCTACAATGAGCAGTTCTTC. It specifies CASSLSGLAGPSSYNEQFF.

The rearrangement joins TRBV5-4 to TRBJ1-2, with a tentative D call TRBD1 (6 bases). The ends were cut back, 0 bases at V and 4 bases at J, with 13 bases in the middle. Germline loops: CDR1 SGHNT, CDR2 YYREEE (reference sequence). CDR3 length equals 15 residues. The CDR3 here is CASSLGAGEAYGYTF. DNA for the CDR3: TGTGCCAGCAGCTTGGGGGCAGGGGAAGCCTATGGCTACACCTTC.

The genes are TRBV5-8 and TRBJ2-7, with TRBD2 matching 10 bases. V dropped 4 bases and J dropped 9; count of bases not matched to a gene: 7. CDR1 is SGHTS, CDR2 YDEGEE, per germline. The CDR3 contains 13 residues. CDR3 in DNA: TGTGCCAGCAGCCAAAGCGGGAGGGCCGGGCAGTACTTC. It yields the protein CASSQSGRAGQYF.

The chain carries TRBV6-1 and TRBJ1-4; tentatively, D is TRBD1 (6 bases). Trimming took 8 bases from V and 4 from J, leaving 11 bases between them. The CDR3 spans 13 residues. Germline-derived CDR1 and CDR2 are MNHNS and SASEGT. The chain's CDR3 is CASDRTNNEKLFF. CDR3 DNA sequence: TGTGCCAGCGACAGGACCAATAATGAAAAACTGTTTTTT.

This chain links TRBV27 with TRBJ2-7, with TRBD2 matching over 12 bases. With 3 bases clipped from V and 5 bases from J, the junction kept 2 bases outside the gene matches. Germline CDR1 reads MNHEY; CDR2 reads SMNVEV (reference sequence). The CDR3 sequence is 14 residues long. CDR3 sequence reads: CASSLTSGSHEQYF. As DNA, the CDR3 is TGTGCCAGCAGTTTGACTAGCGGGAGCCACGAGCAGTACTTC.

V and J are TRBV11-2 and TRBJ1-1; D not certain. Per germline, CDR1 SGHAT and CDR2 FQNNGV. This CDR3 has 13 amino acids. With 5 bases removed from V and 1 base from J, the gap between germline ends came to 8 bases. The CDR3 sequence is CASSTRQNTEAFF. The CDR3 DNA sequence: TGTGCCAGCAGCACCAGACAGAACACTGAAGCTTTCTTT.

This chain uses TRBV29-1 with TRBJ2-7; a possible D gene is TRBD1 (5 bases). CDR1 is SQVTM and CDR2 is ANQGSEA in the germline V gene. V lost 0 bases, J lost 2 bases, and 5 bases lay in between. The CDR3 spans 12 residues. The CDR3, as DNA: TGCAGCGTTGAAGACAGGGCCTACGAGCAGTACTTC. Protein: CSVEDRAYEQYF.

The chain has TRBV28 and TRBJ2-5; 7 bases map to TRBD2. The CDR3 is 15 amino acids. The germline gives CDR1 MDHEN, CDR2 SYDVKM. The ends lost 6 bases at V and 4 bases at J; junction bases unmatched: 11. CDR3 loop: CASSPGGRERETQYF. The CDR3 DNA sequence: TGTGCCAGCAGCCCCGGCGGGCGGGAGAGAGAGACCCAGTACTTC.

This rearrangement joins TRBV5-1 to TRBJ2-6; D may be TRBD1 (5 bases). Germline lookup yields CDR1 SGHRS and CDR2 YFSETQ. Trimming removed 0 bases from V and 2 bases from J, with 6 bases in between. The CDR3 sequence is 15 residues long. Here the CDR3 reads CASSLDRPGANVLTF. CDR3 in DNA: TGCGCCAGCAGCTTGGACAGGCCTGGGGCCAACGTCCTGACTTTC.